The 3 T cell receptor beta chains presented below share a single source sample, sequenced in a study of shared clonotypes between healthy human individuals. Terminally differentiated effector memory CD45RA+ cells were excluded from the naive CD8 cells, which were CD45RO-negative and positively selected for CCR7. Clones were read by immunoSEQ multiplex PCR, and TCRdb kept only the in-frame ones, dropping some. The sample holds about 2.1 million clones, 80% to 95% seen once. Specimen: naive CD8+ T cells from PBMCs. The source is a man younger than 35 in good health. Some clones in this sample may be carry-over from other donors' samples.

This clone was detected once. The chain uses TRBV15 and TRBJ1-2, with D possibly TRBD1 on 5 matching bases. The CDR3 has 17 residues. Per the germline V gene, CDR1 is LNHNV and CDR2 is YYDKDF (reference sequence). V lost 2 bases and J lost 0, with 16 bases in between. The DNA for the CDR3 is TGTGCCACCAGCAGACCCCCCGGGACGGACGCTAACTATGGCTACACCTTC. Translated: CATSRPPGTDANYGYTF.

The CDR3 region is CASSDAASSYNEQFF. In nucleotides, the CDR3 is TGTGCCAGCAGTGATGCGGCCAGCTCCTACAATGAGCAGTTCTTC. The chain combines TRBV25-1 with TRBJ2-1; D is unclear. Germline V lookup: CDR1 MGHDK, CDR2 SYGVNS. The CDR3 covers 15 residues. V was cut by 3 bases and J by 0 bases, with 9 bases left in between.

The chain links TRBV11-2 to TRBJ1-5, with D perhaps matching TRBD1 (6 bases). The CDR3 is 15 amino acids. Germline values: CDR1 SGHAT, CDR2 FQNNGV. V lost 5 bases and J 0 bases, leaving 11 bases between the germline ends. Here the CDR3 reads CASSLGADSNQPQHF. In DNA, the CDR3 is TGTGCCAGCAGCCTGGGGGCCGATAGCAATCAGCCCCAGCATTTT. The full variable domain, in which reference TRBV11-2 and TRBJ1-5 provide the parts outside the CDR3, is EAGVAQSPRYKIIEKRQSVAFWCNPISGHATLYWYQQILGQGPKLLIQFQNNGVVDDSQLPKDRFSAERLKGVDSTLKIQPAKLEDSAVYLCASSLGADSNQPQHFGDGTRLSIL.